This T cell receptor beta chain was recorded in a study of cytomegalovirus exposure and HLA in healthy donors. Study-level points and caveats: In a later analysis, the majority of CMV-associated beta chains seemingly showed HLA restriction. Prediction of most subjects' HLA-A and HLA-B alleles by TCR beta sequences was reportedly accurate. Whilst most TCR sequences proved rare, a subset of public TCRs occurred across many donors. Immune exposure was documented only through CMV serostatus.

A remark on this clone: Its antigen is not identified.

The PCR contained 60 Vbeta and 13 Jbeta primers. TCRdb keeps only in-frame clones here, not all; method: immunoSEQ multiplex PCR. The sample contains roughly 80,000 clones, around 70% of which appear only once. Per germline, CDR1 MGHRA and CDR2 YSYEKL. This CDR3 has 17 amino acids. Trimming removed 6 bases from V and 0 bases from J; junction bases left unmatched: 9. The sample taken for sequencing was PBMCs. The source is a woman aged 40 to 50 in good health and CMV-seropositive. V is TRBV4-1 and J is TRBJ2-3, with 10 bases lining up with TRBD2. The CDR3 protein is CASRGFSGGRSTDTQYF. CDR3 nucleotides: TGCGCCAGCAGGGGATTTAGCGGGGGGAGAAGCACAGATACGCAGTATTTT.